A selection of T cell receptor beta chains follows, all from one sample in a study of human T cells and chemical hapten exposure. A single record per CDR3 protein comes from TCRdb applying MiXCR to the RACE reads. The sample includes about 100,000 distinct CDR3 sequences, about 10% of them seen just once. This specimen consisted of whole blood, obtained in connection with sensitization to the hapten diphenylcyclopropenone (DPC). Receptors originate from a man aged 35 to 55 with alopecia areata. Some clones in this sample may be carry-over from other donors' samples. The CDR3 runs from the conserved cysteine through the conserved F or W. A D gene is named only where the DNA matches it firmly. Only some rows state a clone size, as once, few, many or a class for expanded clones.

abundance	v_gene	d_gene	j_gene	CDR3aa	CDR3nt
NA	TRBV6-1	NA	TRBJ2-1	CASGASLIGEQFF	TGTGCCTCTGGGGCTAGTCTAATCGGTGAGCAGTTCTTC
few	TRBV28	TRBD1	TRBJ2-7	CASSGDRGYEQYF	TGTGCCAGCAGTGGGGACAGGGGTTACGAGCAGTACTTC
few	TRBV7-2	NA	TRBJ1-3	CASRRRPMSGNTIYF	TGTGCCAGCAGAAGGAGGCCTATGAGCGGAAACACCATATATTTT
NA	TRBV28	TRBD2	TRBJ2-5	CASSLAGRAGGQETQYF	TGTGCCAGCAGTTTGGCCGGGCGAGCGGGAGGCCAAGAGACCCAGTACTTC
many	TRBV12-3/TRBV12-4	NA	TRBJ2-3	CASSFSLLRRGTDTQYF	TGTGCCAGCAGTTTCTCGCTACTTCGGCGCGGCACAGATACGCAGTATTTT
few	TRBV30	TRBD2	TRBJ2-5	CACNWGGETQYF	TGTGCCTGCAATTGGGGAGGGGAGACCCAGTACTTC
NA	TRBV7-2	NA	TRBJ2-7	CASSLVTRGTYEQYF	TGTGCCAGCAGCTTAGTAACCAGGGGAACCTACGAGCAGTACTTC
few	TRBV11-1	TRBD2	TRBJ2-1	CASSRKGAGGLQFF	TGTGCCAGCAGCCGGAAGGGAGCGGGAGGATTGCAGTTCTTC
NA	TRBV7-8	NA	TRBJ2-3	CASTVIPSTDTQYF	TGTGCCAGCACGGTGATTCCTAGCACAGATACGCAGTATTTT
NA	TRBV11-2	NA	TRBJ2-3	CASSPMTDTQYF	TGTGCCAGCAGCCCCATGACGGATACGCAGTATTTT
NA	TRBV27	TRBD1	TRBJ2-3	CASSPMGDRRDTDTQYF	TGTGCCAGCAGTCCAATGGGGGACAGGAGGGACACAGATACGCAGTATTTT